These 30 T cell receptor beta chains were all obtained from the same sample, sequenced in a study of vaccination and CD4 T cells after COVID-19. Sequencing of DNA taken from cultured CD4+ T cells relied on the Oncomine TCR Beta short-read assay. MiXCR, run by TCRdb on the PCR reads, gives a single entry per CDR3 protein. Of roughly 20,000 distinct CDR3 sequences in the sample, approximately 70% were seen once. Treatment noted: roughly 10-day PBMC culture with coronavirus spike peptide pools or control peptides (ViraFEST assay). Their antigens are not known. Sequencing was done on a sample of CD4+ T cells from blood, cultured in vitro. These receptors were obtained from a human donor who had recovered from COVID-19.

The V gene is TRBV6-5, the J gene TRBJ2-3; D tentatively reads TRBD1 or TRBD2 (5 bases each). Trimming cost V 0 bases and J 14 bases, with 15 bases left between them. Germline CDR1 is MNHEY and CDR2 is SVGAGI. The CDR3 extends over 13 amino acids. The CDR3 nucleotides are TGTGCCAGCAGTTACTCGGGGGAGCCGGTCCGGTATTTT. Translated: CASSYSGEPVRYF.

J is TRBJ2-7 and V is TRBV7-9; 8 positions match TRBD1. With V trimmed by 5 bases and J by 0 bases, 3 bases remained unmatched. The CDR3 is made up of 14 amino acids. From germline, CDR1 is SEHNR and CDR2 FQNEAQ (reference sequence). CDR3 in DNA: TGTGCCAGCAGCCCTGACAGGGGCTCCTACGAGCAGTACTTC. Translating gives CASSPDRGSYEQYF.

This chain joins TRBV6-1 and TRBJ2-5; perhaps TRBD1 as D (7 bases). Trimming removed 4 bases from V and 5 bases from J, with 11 bases in between. The CDR3 has 13 residues. CDR1 is MNHNS and CDR2 is SASEGT in the germline V gene. The CDR3 sequence: CASSGTGGETQYF. CDR3 DNA: TGTGCCAGCAGTGGGACAGGAGGGGAGACCCAGTACTTC.

The J gene is TRBJ1-5, the V gene TRBV20-1; D gene unclear. The V gene lost 5 bases and the J gene lost 3 bases, with 14 bases spanning the gap. This CDR3 region has 14 residues. CDR1 DFQATT and CDR2 SNEGSKA come from the germline V gene (reference sequence). CDR3 sequence (DNA): TGCAGTGCTCGAGGAGGCAACCCCAATCAGCCCCAGCATTTT. It specifies CSARGGNPNQPQHF.

The chain recombines TRBV29-1 with TRBJ1-1; the D gene is possibly TRBD1 (5 bases). The germline V and J ends were trimmed by 8 bases and 8 bases, with 15 bases remaining between them. The CDR3 extends over 11 amino acids. Germline CDR1 is SQVTM and CDR2 is ANQGSEA. This CDR3 reads CSFTQTAEAFF. For the CDR3, the DNA is TGCAGCTTCACCCAGACAGCCGAAGCTTTCTTT.

V gene TRBV7-3 combines with J gene TRBJ2-5, with TRBD2 matching over 8 bases. The V and J ends lost 3 bases and 4 bases, in that order; junction bases with no gene match: 4. CDR3 length: 14 residues. From germline, CDR1 is SGHTA and CDR2 FQGTGA. The DNA of the CDR3 is TGTGCCAGCAGCTTTGGGCTAGCGGGAGAGACCCAGTACTTC. Its translation is CASSFGLAGETQYF.

The J gene is TRBJ2-1, the V gene TRBV25-1; 10 bases line up with TRBD2. CDR3 size: 14 residues. Looked up from germline, CDR1 is MGHDK and CDR2 is SYGVNS. Trimming removed 5 bases from V and 8 bases from J; junction bases left unmatched: 6. The CDR3 is CASSSGRALDEQFF. The CDR3 DNA is TGTGCCAGCAGTAGCGGGAGGGCCCTAGATGAGCAGTTCTTC. The variable domain in full, completed from reference TRBV25-1 and TRBJ2-1, reads EADIYQTPRYLVIGTGKKITLECSQTMGHDKMYWYQQDPGMELHLIHYSYGVNSTEKGDLSSESTVSRIRTEHFPLTLESARPSHTSQYLCASSSGRALDEQFFGPGTRLTVL.

The V call is TRBV18, the J call TRBJ1-1; D gene ambiguous. V lost 5 bases and J 1 base, leaving 11 bases between the germline ends. Germline lookup yields CDR1 KGHSH and CDR2 LQKENI. The CDR3 is made up of 14 amino acids. This chain's CDR3 is CASSSRWGNTEAFF. The CDR3 nucleotides read TGTGCCAGCTCATCTCGATGGGGGAACACTGAAGCTTTCTTT.

This clonotype appeared once. The J gene is TRBJ1-1, the V gene TRBV6-2 or TRBV6-3; D unresolved. This CDR3 is built from 14 residues. V gave up 6 bases and J gave up 6 bases, with 17 bases separating them. Germline V gives CDR1 MNHEY, CDR2 SVGEGT. CDR3 in DNA: TGTGCCAGCAGCCCGGTGACCGTTAGGGCTGAAGCTTTCTTT. Protein sequence: CASSPVTVRAEAFF.

This chain connects TRBV20-1 to TRBJ1-5; possible D gene TRBD1, 5 bases. This CDR3 has 14 amino acids. Trimming shortened V by 6 bases and J by 6 bases, and 18 bases separated the two germline ends. Germline CDR1 reads DFQATT; CDR2 reads SNEGSKA (reference sequence). In DNA, the CDR3 is TGCAGTGCAAAGAGGGCGTGGGGCCGTCAGCCCCAGCATTTT. This codes for CSAKRAWGRQPQHF.

The V and J genes are TRBV5-1 and TRBJ1-2; 7 bases are a match to TRBD1. V shed 1 base, J shed 4 bases, and the junction held 4 bases outside the gene matches. The CDR3 is 14 amino acids. Germline CDR1 and CDR2: SGHRS and YFSETQ. The CDR3 region has the DNA TGCGCCAGCAGCTTGAGACAGGGTCCCTATGGCTACACCTTC. Translated, it gives CASSLRQGPYGYTF. Supplemented by reference TRBV5-1 and TRBJ1-2, the full variable domain reads KAGVTQTPRYLIKTRGQQVTLSCSPISGHRSVSWYQQTPGQGLQFLFEYFSETQRNKGNFPGRFSGRQFSNSRSEMNVSTLELGDSALYLCASSLRQGPYGYTFGSGTRLTVV.

This chain uses TRBV28 with TRBJ2-1, with no clear D. Germline lookup yields CDR1 MDHEN and CDR2 SYDVKM. The CDR3 has 15 amino acids. V dropped 4 bases and J dropped 9 bases, with 19 bases sitting between them. CDR3 residues: CASSSRQVPTCEQFF. The CDR3 nucleotides are TGTGCCAGCAGTTCCCGACAAGTTCCAACGTGTGAGCAGTTCTTC.

The CDR3 bases are TGTGCCAGCAGTTACAGCGGGACTAGCGGGCAAGAGACCCAGTACTTC. Protein: CASSYSGTSGQETQYF. This rearrangement joins TRBV6-5 to TRBJ2-5, with 12 bases lining up with TRBD2. V gave up 2 bases and J gave up 2 bases; unmatched junction bases: 3. Germline V CDR1 and CDR2: MNHEY, SVGAGI. The CDR3 loop spans 16 amino acids.

The chain employs TRBV6-1 and TRBJ2-1; TRBD2 agrees at 7 bases. Germline-derived CDR1 and CDR2 are MNHNS and SASEGT. Germline trimming cut 6 bases from V and 5 bases from J; bases unmatched to any gene: 1. The length of the CDR3 is 12 residues. The CDR3 sequence: CASRLANNEQFF. In DNA form, the CDR3 reads TGTGCCAGCAGACTAGCGAACAATGAGCAGTTCTTC.

This chain links TRBV6-1 with TRBJ2-2; TRBD1 matches 11 bases. The CDR3 runs 14 residues. V was clipped by 6 bases and J by 4 bases; unmatched bases: 1. The germline CDR1 and CDR2 sequences are MNHNS and SASEGT. DNA of the CDR3: TGTGCCAGCAGGGGACAGGGGGGCACCGGGGAGCTGTTTTTT. Its translation: CASRGQGGTGELFF.

This chain links TRBV28 with TRBJ1-6, with D uncertain. CDR3 length equals 14 residues. Germline V gene sequence: CDR1 MDHEN, CDR2 SYDVKM. V lost 3 bases and J 5 bases, leaving 8 bases between the germline ends. CDR3 nucleotides: TGTGCCAGCAGTTTTAGTATGAATAATTCACCCCTCCACTTT. Residues: CASSFSMNNSPLHF.

The genes are TRBV30 and TRBJ1-1; 8 nucleotides align to TRBD1. Trimming cost V 3 bases and J 0 bases; bases outside gene matches: 3. Germline CDR1 reads GTSNPN; CDR2 reads SVGIG (reference sequence). This CDR3 has 14 amino acids. The CDR3 protein is CAWRAGGMNTEAFF. CDR3 sequence (DNA): TGTGCCTGGAGGGCAGGGGGCATGAACACTGAAGCTTTCTTT.

The genes are TRBV7-2 and TRBJ1-5, with unresolved D. Germline V lookup: CDR1 SGHTA, CDR2 FQGNSA. The CDR3 totals 15 residues. The germline V and J ends were trimmed by 5 bases and 4 bases, with 15 bases remaining between them. CDR3 coding DNA: TGTGCCAGCAGCCGTAACACGGTTAGTAATCAGCCCCAGCATTTT. Protein product: CASSRNTVSNQPQHF.

The rearrangement links TRBV20-1 to TRBJ1-2; 7 bases align to TRBD1. Looked up from germline, CDR1 is DFQATT and CDR2 is SNEGSKA (reference sequence). The CDR3 is 11 residues long. V lost 3 bases and J lost 7; bases outside the gene matches: 2. DNA of the CDR3: TGCAGTGCTAGCGAGGGGGCTGGCTACACCTTC. Protein sequence: CSASEGAGYTF.

A single count supports this clonotype. J is TRBJ1-5 and V is TRBV27; the D is unclear. This CDR3 contains 15 residues. Germline V gives CDR1 MNHEY, CDR2 SMNVEV (reference sequence). V was clipped by 0 bases and J by 4 bases, with 10 bases between them. In nucleotides, the CDR3 is TGTGCCAGCAGTTTATCGTCTTCTCCTAATCAGCCCCAGCATTTT. Amino acids: CASSLSSSPNQPQHF.

V usage is TRBV12-3 or TRBV12-4 and J usage is TRBJ1-5; D remains unclear. There are 14 residues in the CDR3. V lost 7 bases and J lost 1, with 11 bases in between. The CDR3 loop reads CASTDTYSNQPQHF. CDR3 nucleotides: TGTGCCAGCACAGACACGTACAGCAATCAGCCCCAGCATTTT.

This clonotype was seen a handful of times. The genes are TRBV20-1 and TRBJ2-2; D unclear. Germline V CDR1 and CDR2: DFQATT, SNEGSKA (reference sequence). Trimming cost V 2 bases and J 6 bases, with 10 bases left between them. The CDR3 spans 13 residues. The CDR3 is CSARQEVPGELFF. The CDR3 DNA reads TGCAGTGCTAGACAAGAGGTTCCCGGGGAGCTGTTTTTT.

Only one count was recorded for this clonotype. The V and J genes are TRBV20-1 and TRBJ1-1; D unclear. The CDR3 is 15 amino acids. Germline values: CDR1 DFQATT, CDR2 SNEGSKA (reference sequence). V was cut by 3 bases and J by 4 bases, with 18 bases left in between. The DNA of the CDR3 is TGCAGTGCTAGCGATCTTCCCGTTCGGGGCACTGAAGCTTTCTTT. This codes for CSASDLPVRGTEAFF.

The CDR3 DNA reads TGTGCCAGCAGTATCAGCGGGAGTCGTCTGGGCACCGGGGAGCTGTTTTTT. It translates to CASSISGSRLGTGELFF. The chain combines TRBV2 with TRBJ2-2; 8 nucleotides agree with TRBD2. The junction had 12 bases not matched to a gene; V was cut back by 5 bases and J by 4 bases. The CDR3 has 17 amino acids. Germline V lookup: CDR1 SNHLY, CDR2 FYNNEI.

The CDR3 reads CATSDLNPGQGSHEQFF. The CDR3 DNA is TGTGCCACCAGTGATTTGAACCCGGGACAGGGTTCCCATGAGCAGTTCTTC. The gene calls are TRBV24-1 and TRBJ2-1, with 9 bases identical to TRBD1. Germline V gene data show CDR1 as KGHDR and CDR2 as SFDVKD. The CDR3 length is 17 residues. Unmatched junction bases numbered 10, after V lost 0 bases and J lost 8 bases.

The chain employs TRBV6-2 or TRBV6-3 and TRBJ2-7; possibly TRBD2 for D (6 bases). The CDR3 sequence is 14 residues long. CDR1 is MNHEY and CDR2 is SVGEGT in the germline V gene. Between the trimmed V and J ends, which lost 6 bases and 4 bases, there was a span of 16 bases. In DNA form, the CDR3 reads TGTGCCAGCAGGAGGGCTAGCGCTGGTTACGAGCAGTACTTC. Its translation is CASRRASAGYEQYF.

The V and J genes are TRBV7-3 and TRBJ2-2, with 8 nucleotides matching TRBD1. The CDR3 is 14 amino acids. Germline CDR1 SGHTA, CDR2 FQGTGA. V trimming: 5 bases; J trimming: 7 bases; junction bases outside the gene matches: 6. Written as DNA, the CDR3 is TGTGCCAGCAGCGCCACTACAGGGGGCGGGGAGCTGTTTTTT. Protein sequence: CASSATTGGGELFF. The full variable domain, its missing parts supplied by reference TRBV7-3 and TRBJ2-2, is GAGVSQTPSNKVTEKGKYVELRCDPISGHTALYWYRQSLGQGPEFLIYFQGTGAADDSGLPNDRFFAVRPEGSVSTLKIQRTERGDSAVYLCASSATTGGGELFFGEGSRLTVL.

Only a few counts were recorded for this clonotype. The chain joins TRBV20-1 to TRBJ1-2; TRBD1 agrees at 7 bases. The junction had 2 bases not matched to a gene; V was cut back by 5 bases and J by 2 bases. This CDR3 spans 12 amino acids. The V gene's germline CDR1 is DFQATT and CDR2 SNEGSKA (reference sequence). The CDR3 DNA reads as TGCAGTGCTCCGACAGGGAACTATGGCTACACCTTC. This codes for CSAPTGNYGYTF.

V usage is TRBV28 and J usage is TRBJ1-3, with unresolved D. This CDR3 has 17 residues. V was trimmed by 7 bases and J by 0 bases, leaving 19 bases between them. Per the germline V gene, CDR1 is MDHEN and CDR2 is SYDVKM. The CDR3 protein is CASNPDPRGSSGNTIYF. The CDR3 coding sequence is TGTGCCAGCAACCCGGACCCCCGAGGGAGCTCTGGAAACACCATATATTTT. Variable domain in full (rest from reference TRBV28 and TRBJ1-3): DVKVTQSSRYLVKRTGEKVFLECVQDMDHENMFWYRQDPGLGLRLIYFSYDVKMKEKGDIPEGYSVSREKKERFSLILESASTNQTSMYLCASNPDPRGSSGNTIYFGEGSWLTVV.

The CDR3, as DNA: TGTGCCAGCAGCTTAGTTGGACAGGGAACCATTGAAGCTTTCTTT. Translation gives CASSLVGQGTIEAFF. V gene TRBV7-9 combines with J gene TRBJ1-1; 8 bases match TRBD1. The V gene end was trimmed by 1 base and the J gene end by 7 bases; junction bases not matched to a gene: 8. This CDR3 is 15 amino acids long. Germline V lookup: CDR1 SEHNR, CDR2 FQNEAQ (reference sequence).